Listed here are 11 T cell receptor beta chains from one sample, sequenced in a study of T cell changes during pregnancy in multiple sclerosis. This table comes from immunoSEQ multiplex PCR, and its TCRdb copy is limited to in-frame clones, with some not included. The data contain about 68,000 clones, under 95% of them singletons. This specimen consisted of peripheral blood, obtained in the second trimester of pregnancy. All receptors derive from a female donor in good health, enrolled as a control in a pregnancy study.

This clone was seen only a few times. The chain recombines TRBV11-2 with TRBJ2-3; 9 bases line up with TRBD2. Germline V gives CDR1 SGHAT, CDR2 FQNNGV. The CDR3 runs 16 residues. The V gene end was trimmed by 4 bases and the J gene end by 0 bases; junction bases not matched to a gene: 5. In DNA form, the CDR3 reads TGTGCCAGCAGCTCGGACGGACTAGCGAGCACAGATACGCAGTATTTT. Its translation is CASSSDGLASTDTQYF. Using reference TRBV11-2 and TRBJ2-3 for the parts outside the CDR3, the full variable domain is EAGVAQSPRYKIIEKRQSVAFWCNPISGHATLYWYQQILGQGPKLLIQFQNNGVVDDSQLPKDRFSAERLKGVDSTLKIQPAKLEDSAVYLCASSSDGLASTDTQYFGPGTRLTVL.

The V and J genes are TRBV14 and TRBJ2-1; 10 bases line up with TRBD2. The CDR3 loop spans 17 amino acids. From germline, CDR1 is SGHDN and CDR2 FVKESK. V shed 5 bases, J shed 1 base, and the junction held 8 bases outside the gene matches. Here the CDR3 reads CASSIRTSGNSYNEQFF. The CDR3, as DNA: TGTGCCAGCAGCATTCGGACTAGCGGAAATTCCTACAATGAGCAGTTCTTC.

The genes are TRBV7-2 and TRBJ2-7; 7 bases are shared with TRBD2. Per the germline V gene, CDR1 is SGHTA and CDR2 is FQGNSA. The V and J ends lost 1 base and 5 bases, in that order; junction bases with no gene match: 8. The CDR3 spans 15 residues. As DNA, the CDR3 is TGTGCCAGCAGCTTAGTAGCCAGCGGGATCCACGAGCAGTACTTC. Protein: CASSLVASGIHEQYF.

The V gene is TRBV7-9, the J gene TRBJ2-7; perhaps TRBD1 as D (6 bases). The CDR3 has 12 residues. V was clipped by 5 bases and J by 3 bases, with 8 bases between them. From germline, CDR1 is SEHNR and CDR2 FQNEAQ (reference sequence). The CDR3 is CASSGRGYEQYF. CDR3 DNA: TGTGCCAGCAGCGGCAGGGGCTACGAGCAGTACTTC.

This clone was counted a single time. This chain joins TRBV28 and TRBJ1-1; the D gene is possibly TRBD1 (6 bases). The CDR3 loop spans 14 amino acids. CDR1 and CDR2 (germline): MDHEN, SYDVKM. The V end was cut by 7 bases, the J end by 0 bases, with 12 bases between. The DNA of the CDR3 is TGTGCCAGCACCGCGGGGGGCATGAACACTGAAGCTTTCTTT. It codes for CASTAGGMNTEAFF.

The V gene is TRBV27, the J gene TRBJ1-1; TRBD1 agrees at 10 bases. Germline V gives CDR1 MNHEY, CDR2 SMNVEV (reference sequence). J gave up 0 bases and V 8 bases, and 9 bases lay outside the gene matches. The CDR3 length is 16 residues. The CDR3 bases are TGTGCCAGCGACGGGACAGGGGACGACATGAACACTGAAGCTTTCTTT. It encodes CASDGTGDDMNTEAFF.

V is TRBV7-9 and J is TRBJ2-1; 12 bases align to TRBD2. There are 16 residues in the CDR3. J was trimmed by 7 bases and V by 4 bases; bases with no gene match: 8. Germline CDR1 reads SEHNR; CDR2 reads FQNEAQ (reference sequence). The CDR3 reads CASSSTLAGGPNEQFF. The CDR3 DNA reads as TGTGCCAGCAGCTCAACGCTAGCGGGAGGGCCGAATGAGCAGTTCTTC.

V is TRBV27 and J is TRBJ2-7; TRBD2 aligns across 7 bases. V was clipped by 6 bases and J by 7 bases; unmatched bases: 12. The CDR3 is made up of 14 amino acids. From germline, CDR1 is MNHEY and CDR2 SMNVEV (reference sequence). The CDR3 sequence: CASSSGLGVGEQYF. The CDR3 nucleotides are TGTGCCAGCAGCTCTGGACTAGGAGTGGGGGAGCAGTACTTC.

In its sample, this clone was seen once. The rearrangement uses TRBV5-1 and TRBJ2-1, with a weak D call TRBD1 (5 bases). V was pared by 4 bases and J by 7 bases, with 21 bases between. Germline CDR1 SGHRS, CDR2 YFSETQ. CDR3 length: 16 residues. DNA of the CDR3: TGCGCCAGCAGCCAACCCTACTCCACTCCAGGGAATGAGCAGTTCTTC. Translation gives CASSQPYSTPGNEQFF.

The V gene is TRBV18, the J gene TRBJ1-3; D remains unclear. Germline V gene data show CDR1 as KGHSH and CDR2 as LQKENI. The V end was cut by 3 bases, the J end by 6 bases, with 12 bases between. CDR3 length: 14 residues. CDR3 DNA sequence: TGTGCCAGCTCACCCGGGAGCGGGATAAACACCATATATTTT. This sequence encodes CASSPGSGINTIYF. Combining the CDR3 with reference TRBV18 and TRBJ1-3 gives the whole variable domain NAGVMQNPRHLVRRRGQEARLRCSPMKGHSHVYWYRQLPEEGLKFMVYLQKENIIDESGMPKERFSAEFPKEGPSILRIQQVVRGDSAAYFCASSPGSGINTIYFGEGSWLTVV.

V and J are TRBV19 and TRBJ2-7; TRBD1 agrees at 9 bases. The CDR3 runs to 15 residues. Germline-derived CDR1 and CDR2 are LNHDA and SQIVND (reference sequence). Trimming took 2 bases from V and 5 from J; bases not matched to a gene: 7. The CDR3 region has the DNA TGTGCCAGTAGTATATCAGGACAGGGGTTTGACGAGCAGTACTTC. It encodes CASSISGQGFDEQYF.